This T cell receptor beta chain comes out of a study of T cells in Graves' hyperthyroidism and ophthalmopathy. From RNA transcripts, TCR beta CDR3 regions were amplified. HTBI primers were the set used in a first-round RT-PCR of the TCR CDR3. TCRdb analysed the multiplex PCR reads with MiXCR anew, one entry per CDR3 protein. The data show 450,000 to 500,000 distinct CDR3 sequences, 22% seen once. This clonotype was found a few times. This may arise from a read error, as a much more abundant clone is one base away. Germline-derived CDR1 and CDR2 are LGHDT and YNNKEL (reference sequence). The CDR3 runs to 12 residues. Each ophthalmopathy patient scored at least 3 on the Clinical Activity Score and at least 4 on NOSPECS grade, with duration under 3 months. Patients were excluded for uncontrolled infection, other autoimmune disease, pregnancy or lactation.

This rearrangement joins TRBV3-1 to TRBJ2-7, with D possibly being TRBD2 (6 bases). The specimen sequenced was blood. The origin of this receptor is a woman between 70 and 85 years old with Graves' ophthalmopathy. The CDR3 spells CAGSQDGREQYF. In DNA form, the CDR3 reads TGTGCCGGCAGCCAAGATGGGAGGGAGCAGTACTTC.